A selection of T cell receptor beta chains follows, all from one sample in a study of T-cell reconstitution after alpha-beta-depleted transplantation in children. TCRdb itself ran the PCR reads through MiXCR, one entry per CDR3 protein. The sample carries about 460,000 distinct CDR3 sequences, around an eighth recorded once. Material: PBMCs from the stem cell graft donor, obtained from the stem cell graft. These receptors all come from a human donor who donated a stem cell graft to a child with combined immunodeficiency. Both conserved end residues are part of each CDR3. D genes are given only for firm matches. The size of a clone is reported for some rows only, either as once, few or many, or as a class for expanded clones.

d_call: -; v_call: TRBV6-2/TRBV6-3; clone_size: few; cdr3_length: 17; j_call: TRBJ2-5; cdr3_nt: TGTGCCAGCAGTTACTCCGCAATTGGGATTGAAGGAGAGACCCAGTACTTC; cdr3_aa: CASSYSAIGIEGETQYF
d_call: -; v_call: TRBV7-9; clone_size: many; cdr3_length: 15; j_call: TRBJ1-1; cdr3_nt: TGTGCCAGCACCCCCAGGGGAAATTCGATCACTGAAGCTTTCTTT; cdr3_aa: CASTPRGNSITEAFF
d_call: -; v_call: TRBV28; clone_size: few; cdr3_length: 19; j_call: TRBJ2-6; cdr3_nt: TGTGCCAGCAGTTTATTAGACGGGAGCGGACAGTCTGGGGCCAACGTCCTGACTTTC; cdr3_aa: CASSLLDGSGQSGANVLTF
d_call: -; v_call: TRBV5-8; clone_size: -; cdr3_length: 16; j_call: TRBJ1-5; cdr3_nt: TGTGCCAGCGAGCTCTACTCTATCGGGGGAAATCAGCCCCAGCATTTT; cdr3_aa: CASELYSIGGNQPQHF
d_call: TRBD1; v_call: TRBV5-4; clone_size: few; cdr3_length: 15; j_call: TRBJ1-4; cdr3_nt: TGTGCCAGCAGCCATACAGGGGCGATGGATGAAAAACTGTTTTTT; cdr3_aa: CASSHTGAMDEKLFF
d_call: -; v_call: TRBV7-2; clone_size: few; cdr3_length: 16; j_call: TRBJ1-1; cdr3_nt: TGTGCCAGCAGCGGTGGGCATGGGCAGGGGAACACTGAAGCTTTCTTT; cdr3_aa: CASSGGHGQGNTEAFF
d_call: -; v_call: TRBV4-3; clone_size: many; cdr3_length: 15; j_call: TRBJ2-7; cdr3_nt: TGCGCCAGCAGCCAATATCAAGGGCTCGGAGACGAGCAGTACTTC; cdr3_aa: CASSQYQGLGDEQYF
d_call: TRBD2; v_call: TRBV27; clone_size: few; cdr3_length: 14; j_call: TRBJ2-3; cdr3_nt: TGTGCCAGCAGTTCCCCCACTAGCGAAGATACGCAGTATTTT; cdr3_aa: CASSSPTSEDTQYF
d_call: -; v_call: TRBV5-1; clone_size: few; cdr3_length: 17; j_call: TRBJ2-6; cdr3_nt: TGCGCCAGCAGCTTGACACCCCCTACGGCGGGGGCCAACGTCCTGACTTTC; cdr3_aa: CASSLTPPTAGANVLTF
d_call: TRBD1; v_call: TRBV6-1; clone_size: few; cdr3_length: 15; j_call: TRBJ1-1; cdr3_nt: TGTGCCAGCAACCGACAGGGAGGAGGGAACACTGAAGCTTTCTTT; cdr3_aa: CASNRQGGGNTEAFF
d_call: TRBD1; v_call: TRBV29-1; clone_size: many; cdr3_length: 14; j_call: TRBJ2-1; cdr3_nt: TGCAGCGTTGCTCGAGGACAGGGGGGCAATGAGCAGTTCTTC; cdr3_aa: CSVARGQGGNEQFF
d_call: -; v_call: TRBV29-1; clone_size: few; cdr3_length: 12; j_call: TRBJ2-5; cdr3_nt: TGCAGCGTAGAATACGCGGAGGAGACCCAGTACTTC; cdr3_aa: CSVEYAEETQYF
d_call: TRBD2; v_call: TRBV20-1; clone_size: many; cdr3_length: 15; j_call: TRBJ2-1; cdr3_nt: TGCAGTGCTAGGGGACTAGCGGGACGAAACAATGAGCAGTTCTTC; cdr3_aa: CSARGLAGRNNEQFF
d_call: -; v_call: TRBV6-2/TRBV6-3; clone_size: many; cdr3_length: 14; j_call: TRBJ1-1; cdr3_nt: TGTGCCAGCAGTCCCCCGGGACGGATCTATGAAGCTTTCTTT; cdr3_aa: CASSPPGRIYEAFF
d_call: TRBD2; v_call: TRBV7-9; clone_size: many; cdr3_length: 16; j_call: TRBJ2-1; cdr3_nt: TGTGCCAGCAGTAGTCCTAGCGGGAGGGCCTACCATGAGCAGTTCTTC; cdr3_aa: CASSSPSGRAYHEQFF
d_call: TRBD1; v_call: TRBV6-5; clone_size: -; cdr3_length: 18; j_call: TRBJ1-1; cdr3_nt: TGTGCCAGCAGTTACAATCGGGACAGGGATTCTCTTCTCACTGAAGCTTTCTTT; cdr3_aa: CASSYNRDRDSLLTEAFF
d_call: -; v_call: TRBV12-3/TRBV12-4; clone_size: many; cdr3_length: 13; j_call: TRBJ2-1; cdr3_nt: TGTGCCAGCGGCGGACAATCGTACAATGAGCAGTTCTTC; cdr3_aa: CASGGQSYNEQFF
d_call: TRBD2; v_call: TRBV29-1; clone_size: many; cdr3_length: 15; j_call: TRBJ2-2; cdr3_nt: TGCAGCGTTGAGGGACTAGCGGGAGAATCCGGGGAGCTGTTTTTT; cdr3_aa: CSVEGLAGESGELFF
d_call: -; v_call: TRBV29-1; clone_size: many; cdr3_length: 13; j_call: TRBJ2-1; cdr3_nt: TGCAGCGTTGGTGATACGGGGTACAATGAGCAGTTCTTC; cdr3_aa: CSVGDTGYNEQFF
d_call: -; v_call: TRBV12-5; clone_size: few; cdr3_length: 14; j_call: TRBJ1-1; cdr3_nt: TGTGCTAGTGGTCCCCGACAGCCTAACACTGAAGCTTTCTTT; cdr3_aa: CASGPRQPNTEAFF
d_call: -; v_call: TRBV7-2; clone_size: few; cdr3_length: 15; j_call: TRBJ2-7; cdr3_nt: TGTGCCAGCAGCGCTGCCCGAGGAAAGACTTACGAGCAGTACTTC; cdr3_aa: CASSAARGKTYEQYF
d_call: -; v_call: TRBV5-1; clone_size: -; cdr3_length: 15; j_call: TRBJ1-2; cdr3_nt: TGCGCCAGCAGCATATCCCCGGACGGCAACTATGGCTACACCTTC; cdr3_aa: CASSISPDGNYGYTF
d_call: -; v_call: TRBV5-1; clone_size: -; cdr3_length: 12; j_call: TRBJ2-6; cdr3_nt: TGCGCCAGCCGTGGGGGGGCCAACGTCCTGACTTTC; cdr3_aa: CASRGGANVLTF
d_call: -; v_call: TRBV19; clone_size: once; cdr3_length: 14; j_call: TRBJ2-5; cdr3_nt: TGTGCCACCCTACAGAGGGGTGATGGAGAGACCCAGTACTTC; cdr3_aa: CATLQRGDGETQYF
d_call: -; v_call: TRBV4-3; clone_size: few; cdr3_length: 15; j_call: TRBJ1-1; cdr3_nt: TGCGCCAGCAGCCATTACCCAGGGGAAAACACTGAAGCTTTCTTT; cdr3_aa: CASSHYPGENTEAFF
d_call: -; v_call: TRBV2; clone_size: few; cdr3_length: 11; j_call: TRBJ2-1; cdr3_nt: TGTGCCAGCAGCAGGGAATATGAGCAGTTCTTC; cdr3_aa: CASSREYEQFF
d_call: TRBD1; v_call: TRBV4-3; clone_size: few; cdr3_length: 14; j_call: TRBJ1-1; cdr3_nt: TGCGCCAGCAGCCAGAAACAGGGGGTCACTGAAGCTTTCTTT; cdr3_aa: CASSQKQGVTEAFF
d_call: -; v_call: TRBV5-5; clone_size: few; cdr3_length: 14; j_call: TRBJ2-7; cdr3_nt: TGTGCCAGCTCCTCACCCAGCCGGAGCTACGAGCAGTACTTC; cdr3_aa: CASSSPSRSYEQYF
d_call: -; v_call: TRBV7-8; clone_size: -; cdr3_length: 14; j_call: TRBJ2-5; cdr3_nt: TGTGCCTCCCTGGAGGGGAAGGAAGGGGAGACCCAGTACTTC; cdr3_aa: CASLEGKEGETQYF
d_call: -; v_call: TRBV12-3/TRBV12-4; clone_size: many; cdr3_length: 14; j_call: TRBJ2-3; cdr3_nt: TGTGCCAGCAGGGCAACTTTGGCCGTAGATACGCAGTATTTT; cdr3_aa: CASRATLAVDTQYF
d_call: -; v_call: TRBV11-2; clone_size: many; cdr3_length: 15; j_call: TRBJ2-7; cdr3_nt: TGTGCCAGCAGCGAAGGGCGCCTTAGAGACTACGAGCAGTACTTC; cdr3_aa: CASSEGRLRDYEQYF
d_call: -; v_call: TRBV24-1; clone_size: -; cdr3_length: 15; j_call: TRBJ2-5; cdr3_nt: TGTGCCACCAGTGATTCTGACAGCCTCCAAGAGACCCAGTACTTC; cdr3_aa: CATSDSDSLQETQYF
d_call: -; v_call: TRBV5-1; clone_size: many; cdr3_length: 15; j_call: TRBJ1-4; cdr3_nt: TGCGCCAGCAGCAGACGGGGGGGTACTAATGAAAAACTGTTTTTT; cdr3_aa: CASSRRGGTNEKLFF
d_call: TRBD2; v_call: TRBV12-3/TRBV12-4; clone_size: -; cdr3_length: 14; j_call: TRBJ2-1; cdr3_nt: TGTGCCAGCAGTTTTGGTGGGGGGGAGGATGAGCAGTTCTTC; cdr3_aa: CASSFGGGEDEQFF
d_call: -; v_call: TRBV6-2/TRBV6-3; clone_size: -; cdr3_length: 16; j_call: TRBJ2-1; cdr3_nt: TGTGCCAGCAGGGGGCCACAGGGACCCTCCTACAATGAGCAGTTCTTC; cdr3_aa: CASRGPQGPSYNEQFF
d_call: TRBD1; v_call: TRBV24-1; clone_size: few; cdr3_length: 17; j_call: TRBJ1-6; cdr3_nt: TGTGCCACCAGTGACACCGCCAGGGACAGACGGGGCTCACCCCTCCACTTT; cdr3_aa: CATSDTARDRRGSPLHF
d_call: TRBD1; v_call: TRBV7-9; clone_size: many; cdr3_length: 13; j_call: TRBJ2-7; cdr3_nt: TGTGCCAGCAGGGGGACAAGGGGGCTCGAGCAGTACTTC; cdr3_aa: CASRGTRGLEQYF
d_call: -; v_call: TRBV15; clone_size: few; cdr3_length: 12; j_call: TRBJ2-1; cdr3_nt: TGTGCCACCAGCAACACGAGGAATGAGCAGTTCTTC; cdr3_aa: CATSNTRNEQFF
d_call: -; v_call: TRBV28; clone_size: few; cdr3_length: 15; j_call: TRBJ1-4; cdr3_nt: TGTGCCAGCAGTTTATCGCCAGTCAGGACTGAAAAACTGTTTTTT; cdr3_aa: CASSLSPVRTEKLFF
d_call: -; v_call: TRBV10-3; clone_size: -; cdr3_length: 14; j_call: TRBJ2-5; cdr3_nt: TGTGCCATCAGTGAGACTCCTTTCCAAGAGACCCAGTACTTC; cdr3_aa: CAISETPFQETQYF
d_call: TRBD2; v_call: TRBV4-2; clone_size: few; cdr3_length: 16; j_call: TRBJ2-3; cdr3_nt: TGTGCCAGCAGCCAAGAAGGCGGGAGTAGCACAGATACGCAGTATTTT; cdr3_aa: CASSQEGGSSTDTQYF
d_call: -; v_call: TRBV7-2; clone_size: -; cdr3_length: 14; j_call: TRBJ2-5; cdr3_nt: TGTGCCAGCAGCTCCGGAGGGGGTGTGGTGACCCAGTACTTC; cdr3_aa: CASSSGGGVVTQYF
d_call: TRBD1; v_call: TRBV12-3/TRBV12-4; clone_size: many; cdr3_length: 15; j_call: TRBJ2-2; cdr3_nt: TGTGCCAGCAGTACGGGACAGGGGCGGGCCGGGGAGCTGTTTTTT; cdr3_aa: CASSTGQGRAGELFF
d_call: TRBD2; v_call: TRBV6-2/TRBV6-3; clone_size: -; cdr3_length: 16; j_call: TRBJ2-7; cdr3_nt: TGTGCCAGCAGTTACGCCGCGGGAGAATGGATGTACGAGCAGTACTTC; cdr3_aa: CASSYAAGEWMYEQYF
d_call: TRBD1; v_call: TRBV28; clone_size: once; cdr3_length: 17; j_call: TRBJ1-5; cdr3_nt: TGTGCCAGCAGTCTCGAGCGTACAGGGGGATGGGGTCAGCCCCAGCATTTT; cdr3_aa: CASSLERTGGWGQPQHF
d_call: TRBD1; v_call: TRBV5-1; clone_size: few; cdr3_length: 15; j_call: TRBJ2-5; cdr3_nt: TGCGCCAGCAGCTGGGGGGACAGGGACCAAGAGACCCAGTACTTC; cdr3_aa: CASSWGDRDQETQYF
d_call: -; v_call: TRBV12-3/TRBV12-4; clone_size: many; cdr3_length: 13; j_call: TRBJ1-2; cdr3_nt: TGTGCCAGCAGCTTCCCAGGGAGCTATGGCTACACCTTC; cdr3_aa: CASSFPGSYGYTF
d_call: -; v_call: TRBV29-1; clone_size: many; cdr3_length: 10; j_call: TRBJ2-5; cdr3_nt: TGCAGCGTTTACCGAGGGACCCAGTACTTC; cdr3_aa: CSVYRGTQYF
d_call: -; v_call: TRBV12-3/TRBV12-4; clone_size: many; cdr3_length: 16; j_call: TRBJ2-4; cdr3_nt: TGTGCCAGCAGTTCCCTAGACGGATTTCCCGGGGACATTCAGTACTTC; cdr3_aa: CASSSLDGFPGDIQYF
d_call: -; v_call: TRBV6-5; clone_size: few; cdr3_length: 17; j_call: TRBJ2-1; cdr3_nt: TGTGCCAGCAGTTACCTCCCCTCAGGGGCAGGATACAATGAGCAGTTCTTC; cdr3_aa: CASSYLPSGAGYNEQFF
d_call: TRBD1; v_call: TRBV5-5; clone_size: many; cdr3_length: 16; j_call: TRBJ1-3; cdr3_nt: TGTGCCAGCAGCCTGACAACAGGGGGCATCGGAAACACCATATATTTT; cdr3_aa: CASSLTTGGIGNTIYF
d_call: -; v_call: TRBV27; clone_size: -; cdr3_length: 13; j_call: TRBJ1-2; cdr3_nt: TGTGCCAGCAGTGCACAGGGTAACTATGGCTACACCTTC; cdr3_aa: CASSAQGNYGYTF
d_call: -; v_call: TRBV5-1; clone_size: many; cdr3_length: 14; j_call: TRBJ2-7; cdr3_nt: TGCGCCAGCAGCTTCGGGACACGCTCCTACGAGCAGTACTTC; cdr3_aa: CASSFGTRSYEQYF
d_call: -; v_call: TRBV25-1; clone_size: few; cdr3_length: 16; j_call: TRBJ2-1; cdr3_nt: TGTGCCAGCAGTGAAGGGGCCTTTGGCTCCTACAATGAGCAGTTCTTC; cdr3_aa: CASSEGAFGSYNEQFF
d_call: -; v_call: TRBV7-8; clone_size: -; cdr3_length: 15; j_call: TRBJ1-5; cdr3_nt: TGTGCCAGCAGCCTGCTGGGGAGGGGTGATCAGCCCCAGCATTTT; cdr3_aa: CASSLLGRGDQPQHF
d_call: -; v_call: TRBV7-3; clone_size: many; cdr3_length: 16; j_call: TRBJ2-1; cdr3_nt: TGTGCCAGCAGCTTAGGCCGGATTGGCGGACAGAATGAGCAGTTCTTC; cdr3_aa: CASSLGRIGGQNEQFF
d_call: TRBD1; v_call: TRBV20-1; clone_size: -; cdr3_length: 17; j_call: TRBJ2-7; cdr3_nt: TGCAGTGCTAAAACCGGGACAGGGGGCCTACTACGCTACGAGCAGTACTTC; cdr3_aa: CSAKTGTGGLLRYEQYF
d_call: -; v_call: TRBV5-1; clone_size: -; cdr3_length: 14; j_call: TRBJ2-2; cdr3_nt: TGCGCCAGCAGCCTAAGGGGTTTGGCTGGGGAGCTGTTTTTT; cdr3_aa: CASSLRGLAGELFF
d_call: TRBD2; v_call: TRBV20-1; clone_size: many; cdr3_length: 14; j_call: TRBJ2-7; cdr3_nt: TGCAGTGCTAGTGCTAGCGGGAGTACAGACGAGCAGTACTTC; cdr3_aa: CSASASGSTDEQYF
d_call: -; v_call: TRBV6-7; clone_size: few; cdr3_length: 15; j_call: TRBJ2-1; cdr3_nt: TGTGCCAGCAGTTACTCGACGGAGGGGGACAATGAGCAGTTCTTC; cdr3_aa: CASSYSTEGDNEQFF